This T cell receptor beta chain was found in a study of regulatory T cells in long-lasting Graves disease. Overall study findings and caveats: Sharing of public clonotypes was greater in persistent patients (around 3,000) than in new patients (966). Persistent disease showed a preference for TRBV28, TRBJ1-2 and TRBJ2-5.

The CDR3 is 16 residues long. Germline lookup yields CDR1 KGHDR and CDR2 SFDVKD. To make TCR beta libraries, researchers used iRepertoire HTBI primers and Arm-PCR of CDR3 regions. Each CDR3 protein is one row after TCRdb ran MiXCR on the multiplex PCR reads. The sample shows 350,000 to 450,000 distinct CDR3 sequences, about 15% of them seen only once. This clonotype was picked up a small number of times. Its antigen is unknown. Compared with germline, one end of the junction differs, possibly owing to a read error. Time point noted: newly diagnosed GD, antithyroid drugs for less than 3 months. PBMCs were the source of the RNA used for TCR sequencing. These same data were also listed under a study on T cells in Graves' hyperthyroidism and ophthalmopathy.

The V call is TRBV24-1, the J call TRBJ2-2; TRBD2 aligns across 8 bases. This clonotype was sampled from a middle-aged woman with Graves disease. Here the sequenced sample was peripheral blood mononuclear cells (PBMCs), taken at new diagnosis, from a patient treated with antithyroid drugs. CDR3 loop: CAASVPGLANTGELFF. DNA for the CDR3: TGTGCCGCCAGTGTTCCCGGACTAGCTAACACCGGGGAGCTGTTTTTT.